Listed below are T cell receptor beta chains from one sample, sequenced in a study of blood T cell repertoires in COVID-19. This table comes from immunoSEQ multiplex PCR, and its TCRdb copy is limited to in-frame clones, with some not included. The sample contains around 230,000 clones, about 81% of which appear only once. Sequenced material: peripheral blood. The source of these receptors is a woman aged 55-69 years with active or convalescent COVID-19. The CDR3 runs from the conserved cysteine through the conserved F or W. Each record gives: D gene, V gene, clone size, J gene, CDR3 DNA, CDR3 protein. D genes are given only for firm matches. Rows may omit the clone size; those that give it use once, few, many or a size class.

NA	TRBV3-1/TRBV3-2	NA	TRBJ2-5	TGTGCCAGCAGCCTCTCCGGGGTTGAGACCCAGTACTTC	CASSLSGVETQYF
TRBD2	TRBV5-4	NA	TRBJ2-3	TGTGCCAGCAGCTACAAGAGCGGGGGGGCCCCCACAGATACGCAGTATTTT	CASSYKSGGAPTDTQYF
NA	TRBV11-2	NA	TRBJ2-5	TGTGCCAGCAGCCGTGGGCCAATCCAAGAGACCCAGTACTTC	CASSRGPIQETQYF
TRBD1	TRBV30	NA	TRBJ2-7	TGTGCCTGGGACAAGGGACAGGGGGGTTCCTACGAGCAGTACTTC	CAWDKGQGGSYEQYF
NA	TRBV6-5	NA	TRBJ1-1	TGTGCCAGCAGTTATGAGGGGGTACAGACTGAAGCTTTCTTT	CASSYEGVQTEAFF
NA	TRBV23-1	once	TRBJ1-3	TGCGCCAGCACCCCCGGGCAGGGGAGTGGAAACACCATATATTTT	CASTPGQGSGNTIYF
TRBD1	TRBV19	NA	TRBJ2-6	TGTGCCAGTTCCCGGGGACAGGGGAGATTGTCTGGGGCCAACGTCCTGACTTTC	CASSRGQGRLSGANVLTF
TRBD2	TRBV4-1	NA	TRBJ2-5	TGCGCCAGCAGCCAAGATGTCGGACTAGCGGGGGGTCAAGAGACCCAGCACTTC	CASSQDVGLAGGQETQHF
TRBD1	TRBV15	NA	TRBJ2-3	TGTGCCACCAGCAGCCCCGGGACAGACCAAAGCACAGATACGCAGTATTTT	CATSSPGTDQSTDTQYF
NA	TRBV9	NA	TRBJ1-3	TGTGCCAGCAGCGAAACAGCTTACTCTGGAAACACCATATATTTT	CASSETAYSGNTIYF
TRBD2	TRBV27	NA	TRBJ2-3	TGTGCCAGCAGTTTAGGACTAGCGGGGGGACACACAGATACGCAGTATTTT	CASSLGLAGGHTDTQYF
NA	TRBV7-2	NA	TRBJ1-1	TGTGCCAGCAGGTTACAGGGATTCGGCACTGAAGCTTTCTTT	CASRLQGFGTEAFF
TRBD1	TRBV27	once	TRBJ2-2	TGTGCCAGCAGTCGACAGGGGACCGGGGAGCTGTTTTTT	CASSRQGTGELFF
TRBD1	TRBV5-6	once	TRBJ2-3	TGTGCCAGCAGCCCAAACAGGGGTTGGACAGATACGCAGTATTTT	CASSPNRGWTDTQYF
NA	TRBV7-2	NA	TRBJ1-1	TGTGCCAGCAGCTACCCAGGGGTAATGAACACTGAAGCTTTCTTT	CASSYPGVMNTEAFF